Each of the 23 T cell receptor beta chains below was sequenced from the same sample in a study of blood T cell repertoires in COVID-19 (dated by TCRdb to the early 2020s). Libraries were constructed by the immunoSEQ multiplex PCR assay. TCRdb's version of the immuneACCESS table is confined to in-frame rearrangements and falls short of the full clone set. An unresolved V gene accounts for under half of the shortfall where checked; the remainder is of unknown origin. In all, the sample holds roughly 77,000 clones, and around 90% of those were seen once. The ten biggest clones cover under 6% of the sample. Sequences were obtained from peripheral blood. Receptor source: a human donor in a cohort sampled during active COVID-19.

The chain carries TRBV2 and TRBJ1-3; a weak D match, TRBD1 (6 bases). The CDR3 is made up of 15 amino acids. Per the germline V gene, CDR1 is SNHLY and CDR2 is FYNNEI. V lost 6 bases and J 0 bases, leaving 12 bases between the germline ends. The CDR3 is CASRDSFYSGNTIYF. CDR3 in DNA: TGTGCCAGCAGGGACAGCTTTTACTCTGGAAACACCATATATTTT.

The CDR3 sequence: CATSLTAGQGARETQYF. CDR3 in DNA: TGTGCCACCAGCTTAACGGCGGGACAGGGGGCCCGGGAGACCCAGTACTTC. This chain joins TRBV15 and TRBJ2-5; 12 bases line up with TRBD1. There are 17 residues in the CDR3. The V gene end was trimmed by 5 bases and the J gene end by 5 bases; junction bases not matched to a gene: 12. Germline CDR1 LNHNV, CDR2 YYDKDF (reference sequence).

The rearrangement uses TRBV11-3 and TRBJ2-1; TRBD2 aligns across 10 bases. This CDR3 contains 14 residues. The V segment lost 4 bases and the J segment 6 bases; nucleotides outside the gene matches: 3. Germline lookup yields CDR1 SGHNT and CDR2 YENEEA. This CDR3 is CASSSGLAPNEQFF. Here the CDR3 DNA reads TGTGCCAGCAGCTCGGGACTAGCGCCCAATGAGCAGTTCTTC.

The chain has TRBV7-7 and TRBJ2-2; 13 bases agree with TRBD2. V gave up 6 bases and J gave up 8 bases; unmatched junction bases: 12. There are 17 residues in the CDR3. The germline gives CDR1 SSHAT, CDR2 FNYEAQ (reference sequence). The CDR3 DNA follows: TGTGCCAGCAGACCAATAACTAGCGGGGGGGCCGCAGGGGAGCTGTTTTTT. Protein product: CASRPITSGGAAGELFF.

CDR3 DNA: TGTGCCAGCAGTTACAGTACAGGGTGGGACGAGCAGTACTTC. Translated, it gives CASSYSTGWDEQYF. The rearrangement joins TRBV6-5 to TRBJ2-7, with D maybe TRBD1 (6 bases). Germline lookup yields CDR1 MNHEY and CDR2 SVGAGI. The ends were cut back, 2 bases at V and 5 bases at J, with 13 bases in the middle. There are 14 residues in the CDR3.

This chain joins TRBV11-2 and TRBJ2-3; maybe TRBD2 (6 bases). The V and J ends lost 5 bases and 6 bases respectively, with 15 bases between them. CDR3 size: 14 residues. Germline CDR1 SGHAT, CDR2 FQNNGV. DNA for the CDR3: TGTGCCAGCAGCCCCCAGACTGGAGGGGATACGCAGTATTTT. Protein sequence: CASSPQTGGDTQYF. Combining the CDR3 with reference TRBV11-2 and TRBJ2-3 gives the whole variable domain EAGVAQSPRYKIIEKRQSVAFWCNPISGHATLYWYQQILGQGPKLLIQFQNNGVVDDSQLPKDRFSAERLKGVDSTLKIQPAKLEDSAVYLCASSPQTGGDTQYFGPGTRLTVL.

The CDR3 DNA reads as TGTGCCAGCAGTCTTCGGACAGGGAGGATGAACACTGAAGCTTTCTTT. This encodes CASSLRTGRMNTEAFF. The chain joins TRBV27 to TRBJ1-1, with 8 bases that match TRBD1. The CDR3 runs to 16 residues. The germline V gene encodes CDR1 MNHEY and CDR2 SMNVEV (reference sequence). The junction had 8 bases not matched to a gene; V was cut back by 5 bases and J by 0 bases.

The chain employs TRBV3-1 (or the pseudogene TRBV3-2) and TRBJ1-2, with 7 positions matching TRBD1. Germline CDR1 and CDR2: LGHDT and YNNKEL (reference sequence). The CDR3 has 15 amino acids. J lost 4 bases, V lost 3 bases, and 8 bases had no gene match. CDR3 amino acids: CASSQSGGDSYGYTF. The CDR3, as DNA: TGTGCCAGCAGCCAGAGTGGAGGGGACAGCTATGGCTACACCTTC.

V gene TRBV18 combines with J gene TRBJ2-4; TRBD2 might be the D (5 bases). This CDR3 has 12 residues. V lost 6 bases, J lost 6 bases, and 9 bases lay in between. Germline V gene data show CDR1 as KGHSH and CDR2 as LQKENI. CDR3: CASSPGINIQYF. In nucleotides, the CDR3 is TGTGCCAGCTCCCCGGGGATAAACATTCAGTACTTC.

This sequence joins TRBV3-1 (or the pseudogene TRBV3-2) and TRBJ2-2, with 10 bases lining up with TRBD2. Trimming removed 0 bases from V and 8 bases from J; junction bases left unmatched: 6. Germline CDR1 LGHDT, CDR2 YNNKEL (reference sequence). This CDR3 is 16 amino acids long. The CDR3 here is CASSQDGLAGEGELFF. The CDR3 bases are TGTGCCAGCAGCCAAGACGGGCTAGCGGGGGAAGGGGAGCTGTTTTTT.

This rearrangement joins TRBV27 to TRBJ1-6; 7 bases match TRBD1. The CDR3 is made up of 15 amino acids. The germline V gene has CDR1 MNHEY and CDR2 SMNVEV (reference sequence). V lost 3 bases, J lost 9 bases, and 8 bases stayed unmatched. In DNA form, the CDR3 reads TGTGCCAGCAGTTTGAGTAGGACAGGAAGTTCACCCCTCCACTTT. Its translation: CASSLSRTGSSPLHF.

This chain uses TRBV30 with TRBJ2-1, with TRBD2 as a possible D gene (5 bases). The CDR3 is 13 amino acids. CDR1 is GTSNPN and CDR2 is SVGIG in the germline V gene (reference sequence). The ends were cut back, 5 bases at V and 13 bases at J, with 21 bases in the middle. This chain's CDR3 is CAWSPSGPGYQFF. The CDR3 nucleotides read TGTGCCTGGTCCCCAAGCGGACCCGGCTATCAGTTCTTC.

The rearrangement uses TRBV29-1 and TRBJ1-2, with TRBD1 matching 9 bases. This CDR3 region has 14 residues. Germline CDR1 and CDR2: SQVTM and ANQGSEA. The trim removed 6 bases at V and 2 bases at J, leaving 7 bases unmatched. Here the CDR3 DNA reads TGCAGCGTGGCCGGGACAGGGATAAACTATGGCTACACCTTC. It codes for CSVAGTGINYGYTF.

The chain couples TRBV11-3 to TRBJ2-1, with a tentative D call TRBD1 (5 bases). This CDR3 spans 14 amino acids. Germline V CDR1 and CDR2: SGHNT, YENEEA. V lost 0 bases and J lost 8, with 11 bases in between. CDR3 loop: CASSLDGQGHEQFF. The CDR3 coding sequence is TGTGCCAGCAGCTTAGATGGGCAGGGCCATGAGCAGTTCTTC.

CDR3 sequence: CASSFNRENYGYTF. The CDR3, as DNA: TGTGCCAGCAGCTTTAATCGGGAGAACTATGGCTACACCTTC. The V and J genes are TRBV11-2 and TRBJ1-2, with D hard to call. CDR1 and CDR2 (germline): SGHAT, FQNNGV. CDR3 length equals 14 residues. The germline V and J ends were trimmed by 3 bases and 2 bases, with 10 bases remaining between them.

J is TRBJ2-3 and V is TRBV4-2, with a tentative D call TRBD2 (5 bases). The germline gives CDR1 LGHNA, CDR2 YNFKEQ. The V gene lost 0 bases and the J gene lost 2 bases, with 12 bases spanning the gap. The CDR3 has 16 amino acids. CDR3 nucleotides: TGTGCCAGCAGCCAAGATGGTAGCGCCCTCACAGATACGCAGTATTTT. Translating gives CASSQDGSALTDTQYF.

This chain links TRBV29-1 with TRBJ1-2, with TRBD1 matching 8 bases. Germline CDR1 and CDR2: SQVTM and ANQGSEA. The CDR3 is 12 residues long. CDR3 protein: CSSVRGQNGYTF. CDR3 DNA sequence: TGCAGTTCCGTCAGGGGGCAAAATGGCTACACCTTC.

This clone was detected only once. This rearrangement joins TRBV6-5 to TRBJ2-3; TRBD1 aligns across 7 bases. V gave up 5 bases and J gave up 0 bases; unmatched junction bases: 5. The CDR3 has 15 residues. The germline V gene has CDR1 MNHEY and CDR2 SVGAGI. CDR3 nucleotides: TGTGCCAGCAGTCACCAGGGACAGAGCACAGATACGCAGTATTTT. Protein: CASSHQGQSTDTQYF.

V usage is TRBV30 and J usage is TRBJ1-6; possibly TRBD1 for D (6 bases). The CDR3 sequence is 14 residues long. Trimming removed 2 bases from V and 8 bases from J, with 13 bases in between. Germline V gives CDR1 GTSNPN, CDR2 SVGIG (reference sequence). The CDR3, as DNA: TGTGCCTGGAGTACCGGGGACAAAGATTCACCCCTCCACTTT. Protein sequence: CAWSTGDKDSPLHF.

V usage is TRBV7-2 and J usage is TRBJ2-3; 12 bases are a match to TRBD2. The CDR3 sequence is 16 residues long. Germline CDR1 SGHTA, CDR2 FQGNSA. Germline trimming cut 2 bases from V and 4 bases from J; bases unmatched to any gene: 4. DNA of the CDR3: TGTGCCAGCAGCTTACGGACTAGCGGGGTGGCAGATACGCAGTATTTT. It encodes CASSLRTSGVADTQYF.

The rearrangement joins TRBV5-1 to TRBJ2-2; TRBD2 is a possible D gene (5 bases). The CDR3 length is 15 residues. The V gene lost 4 bases and the J gene lost 3 bases, with 13 bases spanning the gap. CDR1 and CDR2 from the germline V gene are SGHRS and YFSETQ. In nucleotides, the CDR3 is TGCGCCAGCAGCCAAATAGCGAGGGACACCGGGGAGCTGTTTTTT. This encodes CASSQIARDTGELFF.

This sequence joins TRBV7-2 and TRBJ2-1; D ambiguous. This CDR3 is 13 amino acids long. Germline lookup yields CDR1 SGHTA and CDR2 FQGNSA. V was clipped by 5 bases and J by 5 bases, with 10 bases between them. Here the CDR3 reads CASSADTHNEQFF. The CDR3 DNA follows: TGTGCCAGCAGCGCCGACACCCACAATGAGCAGTTCTTC. Drawing the rest from reference TRBV7-2 and TRBJ2-1, the complete variable domain is GAGVSQSPSNKVTEKGKDVELRCDPISGHTALYWYRQSLGQGLEFLIYFQGNSAPDKSGLPSDRFSAERTGGSVSTLTIQRTQQEDSAVYLCASSADTHNEQFFGPGTRLTVL.

The rearrangement joins TRBV6-5 to TRBJ2-5; D call uncertain. Trimming cost V 2 bases and J 0 bases, with 4 bases left between them. Germline assignment: CDR1 MNHEY and CDR2 SVGAGI. This CDR3 has 13 residues. The chain's CDR3 is CASSYQNQETQYF. CDR3 coding DNA: TGTGCCAGCAGTTACCAAAACCAAGAGACCCAGTACTTC.